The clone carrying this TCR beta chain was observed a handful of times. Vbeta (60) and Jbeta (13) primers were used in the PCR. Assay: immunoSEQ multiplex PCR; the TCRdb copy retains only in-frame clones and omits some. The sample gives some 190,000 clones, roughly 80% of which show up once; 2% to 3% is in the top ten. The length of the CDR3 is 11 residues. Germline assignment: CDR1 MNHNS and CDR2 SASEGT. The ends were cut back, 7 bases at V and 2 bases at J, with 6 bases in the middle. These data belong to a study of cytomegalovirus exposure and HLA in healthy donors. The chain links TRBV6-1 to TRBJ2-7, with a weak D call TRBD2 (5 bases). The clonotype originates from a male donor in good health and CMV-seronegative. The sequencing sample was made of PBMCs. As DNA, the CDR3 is TGTGCCAGCAAGGGAGCCTACGAGCAGTACTTC. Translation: CASKGAYEQYF.